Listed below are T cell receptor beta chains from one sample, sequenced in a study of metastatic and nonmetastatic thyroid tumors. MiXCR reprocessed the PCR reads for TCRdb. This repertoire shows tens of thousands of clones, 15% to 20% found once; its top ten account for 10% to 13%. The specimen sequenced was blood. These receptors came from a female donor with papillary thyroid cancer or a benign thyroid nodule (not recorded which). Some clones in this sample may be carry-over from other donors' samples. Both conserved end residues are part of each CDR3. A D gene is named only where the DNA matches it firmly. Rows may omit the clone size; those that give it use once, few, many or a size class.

cdr3_nt: TGCAGCGTTGTGGAGGGGGAGGGCATTCAGTACTTC
cdr3_aa: CSVVEGEGIQYF
d_call: NA
v_call: TRBV29-1
clone_size: many
j_call: TRBJ2-4

cdr3_nt: TGTGCCAGCAGTACCAGGTCGTCAGGACACGAGCAGTACTTC
cdr3_aa: CASSTRSSGHEQYF
d_call: NA
v_call: TRBV11-2
clone_size: many
j_call: TRBJ2-7

cdr3_nt: TGTGCCAGCAGCCAATACGGGACTAGCGGGAGCAATGAGCAGTTCTTC
cdr3_aa: CASSQYGTSGSNEQFF
d_call: TRBD2
v_call: TRBV3-1
clone_size: many
j_call: TRBJ2-1

cdr3_nt: TGCGCCAGCAGCCAACACCAGGGATTTAACTATGGCTACACCTTC
cdr3_aa: CASSQHQGFNYGYTF
d_call: NA
v_call: TRBV4-3
clone_size: NA
j_call: TRBJ1-2

cdr3_nt: TGTGCCACCCTATACAGGGATGGAGGTGAAAAACTGTTTTTT
cdr3_aa: CATLYRDGGEKLFF
d_call: NA
v_call: TRBV2
clone_size: many
j_call: TRBJ1-4

cdr3_nt: TGTGCCAGCAGCTTGCAGGCGACAGGGGGGAATAATGAGCAGTTCTTC
cdr3_aa: CASSLQATGGNNEQFF
d_call: TRBD1
v_call: TRBV12-3/TRBV12-4
clone_size: few
j_call: TRBJ2-1

cdr3_nt: TGTGCCAGCAGTGAGGGGTCTTGGTACTTC
cdr3_aa: CASSEGSWYF
d_call: NA
v_call: TRBV25-1
clone_size: many
j_call: TRBJ2-7

cdr3_nt: TGTGCCAGCAGCCTGGGGGTCAATGAGCAGTTCTTC
cdr3_aa: CASSLGVNEQFF
d_call: NA
v_call: TRBV7-2
clone_size: NA
j_call: TRBJ2-1

cdr3_nt: TGCGCCAGCAGCTTGGGATGGCCGGAGATGTTCTTC
cdr3_aa: CASSLGWPEMFF
d_call: NA
v_call: TRBV5-1
clone_size: many
j_call: TRBJ2-1

cdr3_nt: TGTGCCAGCAGTTTATCCGGGGGGCGATTTGGCTACACCTTC
cdr3_aa: CASSLSGGRFGYTF
d_call: NA
v_call: TRBV28
clone_size: many
j_call: TRBJ1-2

cdr3_nt: TGCAGTGCTAGACCTAAGGGACAGGGGGTGGAGCAGTACTTC
cdr3_aa: CSARPKGQGVEQYF
d_call: TRBD1
v_call: TRBV20-1
clone_size: many
j_call: TRBJ2-7

cdr3_nt: TGTGCCAGCTCACACCTCGGAACTCAAGAGACCCAGTACTTC
cdr3_aa: CASSHLGTQETQYF
d_call: NA
v_call: TRBV18
clone_size: NA
j_call: TRBJ2-5

cdr3_nt: TGCAGCGTCCCCGGGGGGATGGGCACAGATACGCAGTATTTT
cdr3_aa: CSVPGGMGTDTQYF
d_call: TRBD2
v_call: TRBV29-1
clone_size: many
j_call: TRBJ2-3

cdr3_nt: TGTGCCTGGAGTGAGTCAACTACAGATACGCAGTATTTT
cdr3_aa: CAWSESTTDTQYF
d_call: NA
v_call: TRBV30
clone_size: many
j_call: TRBJ2-3

cdr3_nt: TGTGCCATCAGCTCAGGGGAGCACCAGCATTTT
cdr3_aa: CAISSGEHQHF
d_call: NA
v_call: TRBV12-3/TRBV12-4
clone_size: NA
j_call: TRBJ1-5

cdr3_nt: TGTGCCAGCAGTGAAAATGGGCCAGGGGATATGCGGGGCTACACCTTC
cdr3_aa: CASSENGPGDMRGYTF
d_call: NA
v_call: TRBV2
clone_size: medium-sized
j_call: TRBJ1-2

cdr3_nt: TGCAGGCCGTCCGTCAGGGGGCACACGAACACTGAAGCTTTCTTT
cdr3_aa: CRPSVRGHTNTEAFF
d_call: TRBD1
v_call: TRBV20-1
clone_size: many
j_call: TRBJ1-1

cdr3_nt: TGTGCCAGCAGTCTCCGGGACAGGGTTTCACCCCTCCACTTT
cdr3_aa: CASSLRDRVSPLHF
d_call: TRBD1
v_call: TRBV12-3/TRBV12-4
clone_size: few
j_call: TRBJ1-6

cdr3_nt: TGTGCCAGCAGTTCTGACGGTGTTGGTGAAGCTTTCTTT
cdr3_aa: CASSSDGVGEAFF
d_call: NA
v_call: TRBV6-5
clone_size: few
j_call: TRBJ1-1

cdr3_nt: TGTGCCAGCAGCACACACGTCTCCAACTATGGCTACACCTTC
cdr3_aa: CASSTHVSNYGYTF
d_call: NA
v_call: TRBV27
clone_size: many
j_call: TRBJ1-2

cdr3_nt: TGTGCCAGCAGCTTAGCCGACAGGGTACGGGCCAAAAACATTCAGTACTTC
cdr3_aa: CASSLADRVRAKNIQYF
d_call: TRBD1
v_call: TRBV7-2
clone_size: NA
j_call: TRBJ2-4

cdr3_nt: TGTGCCAGCAGCGGAACACTAACGGGCTATGGCTACACCTTC
cdr3_aa: CASSGTLTGYGYTF
d_call: NA
v_call: TRBV28
clone_size: many
j_call: TRBJ1-2

cdr3_nt: TGTGCCAGCAGTTACTTGGGCATCAATGAGCAGTTCTTC
cdr3_aa: CASSYLGINEQFF
d_call: NA
v_call: TRBV6-2/TRBV6-3
clone_size: many
j_call: TRBJ2-1

cdr3_nt: TGCGCCAGCAGCTTGGGGACAGGGAAAGGCGAGCAGTACTTC
cdr3_aa: CASSLGTGKGEQYF
d_call: TRBD1
v_call: TRBV5-1
clone_size: many
j_call: TRBJ2-7

cdr3_nt: TGTGCCAGCAGACAAGGGGGGGGCAATCAGCCCCAGCATTTT
cdr3_aa: CASRQGGGNQPQHF
d_call: NA
v_call: TRBV3-1
clone_size: many
j_call: TRBJ1-5

cdr3_nt: TGTGCCAGCCTTTCAGGGGGCGCAATTGGCGAGCAGTACTTC
cdr3_aa: CASLSGGAIGEQYF
d_call: TRBD1
v_call: TRBV2
clone_size: few
j_call: TRBJ2-7

cdr3_nt: TGCAGTGCCTCCTTTGGGTCGACTAATGAAAAACTGTTTTTT
cdr3_aa: CSASFGSTNEKLFF
d_call: NA
v_call: TRBV20-1
clone_size: once
j_call: TRBJ1-4

cdr3_nt: TGTGCCAGCAGAGGCAGATCGTACACTGAAGCTTTCTTT
cdr3_aa: CASRGRSYTEAFF
d_call: NA
v_call: TRBV28
clone_size: few
j_call: TRBJ1-1

cdr3_nt: TGTGCCAGCTCCCTAGCTAGCGGGAGGAAAGGTGAGCAGTTCTTC
cdr3_aa: CASSLASGRKGEQFF
d_call: TRBD2
v_call: TRBV18
clone_size: many
j_call: TRBJ2-1

cdr3_nt: TGTGCCAGAGGCGGCGGGGGCCCTCGGGGAGATACGCAGTATTTT
cdr3_aa: CARGGGGPRGDTQYF
d_call: NA
v_call: TRBV2
clone_size: many
j_call: TRBJ2-3

cdr3_nt: TGTGCCAGCAGCTTAAGCATTAGCACAGATACGCAGTATTTT
cdr3_aa: CASSLSISTDTQYF
d_call: NA
v_call: TRBV7-3
clone_size: many
j_call: TRBJ2-3

cdr3_nt: TGTGCCAGCAGCCAAAGAGGGCGCGGGGAGCTGTTTTTT
cdr3_aa: CASSQRGRGELFF
d_call: NA
v_call: TRBV3-1
clone_size: many
j_call: TRBJ2-2

cdr3_nt: TGCGCCAGCAGCCTTTCCGCGCGACCGGGACTAGCGGTTCAGTACTTC
cdr3_aa: CASSLSARPGLAVQYF
d_call: TRBD2
v_call: TRBV4-1
clone_size: NA
j_call: TRBJ2-7

cdr3_nt: TGTGCCAGCAGTTTGAGCCAGGGGGCGGTCTACGAGCAGTACTTC
cdr3_aa: CASSLSQGAVYEQYF
d_call: TRBD1
v_call: TRBV6-1
clone_size: NA
j_call: TRBJ2-7

cdr3_nt: TGTGCCAGCAGTTTTACTAGCGGACCCTACGAGCAGTACTTC
cdr3_aa: CASSFTSGPYEQYF
d_call: TRBD2
v_call: TRBV27
clone_size: many
j_call: TRBJ2-7

cdr3_nt: TGTGCCAGCAGTTTATTTCCCCGGCAGGGTTCGAACTCACCCCTCCACTTT
cdr3_aa: CASSLFPRQGSNSPLHF
d_call: NA
v_call: TRBV27
clone_size: few
j_call: TRBJ1-6

cdr3_nt: TGCGCCAGCAGCTTGGTTAGTAGCGGGGGTCGAGAGACCCAGCACTTC
cdr3_aa: CASSLVSSGGRETQHF
d_call: TRBD2
v_call: TRBV5-1
clone_size: few
j_call: TRBJ2-5

cdr3_nt: TGCAGCGCTGGACAGGAGATTAGGAGGGACACTGAAGCTTTCTTT
cdr3_aa: CSAGQEIRRDTEAFF
d_call: TRBD1
v_call: TRBV29-1
clone_size: many
j_call: TRBJ1-1

cdr3_nt: TGTGCCAGCAGTGCGCAGGGGGATCAAGGGGAGACCCAGTACTTC
cdr3_aa: CASSAQGDQGETQYF
d_call: TRBD1
v_call: TRBV2
clone_size: many
j_call: TRBJ2-5

cdr3_nt: TGTGCCAGCAGATTGAAAGGTGACACCGGGGAGCTGTTTTTT
cdr3_aa: CASRLKGDTGELFF
d_call: NA
v_call: TRBV6-4
clone_size: few
j_call: TRBJ2-2

cdr3_nt: TGCGCCAGCAGTCCGGCGTTAGCGGTGGAGCCCACAGATACACAGTATTTT
cdr3_aa: CASSPALAVEPTDTQYF
d_call: NA
v_call: TRBV10-2
clone_size: NA
j_call: TRBJ2-3

cdr3_nt: TGCGCCAGCAGCCGGCATCAGAACACTGAAGCTTTCTTT
cdr3_aa: CASSRHQNTEAFF
d_call: NA
v_call: TRBV4-1
clone_size: NA
j_call: TRBJ1-1

cdr3_nt: TGCGCCAGCAGCTCGCTTGAAAGGGGACAATTTTTCTTCGGGACCCAGTACTTC
cdr3_aa: CASSSLERGQFFFGTQYF
d_call: NA
v_call: TRBV5-1
clone_size: many
j_call: TRBJ2-5

cdr3_nt: TGCGCCAGCAGCTTTGGGCGGGGGTATGAGCAGTTCTTC
cdr3_aa: CASSFGRGYEQFF
d_call: TRBD2
v_call: TRBV5-1
clone_size: many
j_call: TRBJ2-1

cdr3_nt: TGTGCCAGCAGTCCCTTAGCGGGAGGGCCCTCGGCTGAGCAGTTCTTC
cdr3_aa: CASSPLAGGPSAEQFF
d_call: TRBD2
v_call: TRBV28
clone_size: many
j_call: TRBJ2-1

cdr3_nt: TGTGCCAGCAGCTTAGGATGGACAGGACTAAAGCCATATGGCTACACCTTC
cdr3_aa: CASSLGWTGLKPYGYTF
d_call: TRBD1
v_call: TRBV11-2
clone_size: once
j_call: TRBJ1-2